A single sample gave rise to the 20 T cell receptor beta chains below, sequenced in a study of naive CD8 T cells in extremely preterm neonates. Profiling relied on immunoSEQ multiplex PCR, and the TCRdb table lists in-frame clones only, not all of them. The sample includes some 4,800 clones, 90% to 95% of them seen just once. No antigen has been identified for these receptors. Samples were taken at extremely preterm deliveries at 23-27 weeks of gestation. Study-wide results and limits: Preterm CDR3s were shorter than older groups', with fewer N additions and less trimming.

The specimen was naive CD8+ T cells from cord blood. These receptors all stem from a boy who was born preterm.

The rearrangement uses TRBV20-1 and TRBJ2-1, with a possible D match to TRBD2 (5 bases). The CDR3 extends over 10 amino acids. Trimming took off 6 bases at V and 9 bases at J, with 9 bases between the two ends. The germline CDR1 and CDR2 sequences are DFQATT and SNEGSKA (reference sequence). The CDR3 loop is CSAEGGEQFF. In DNA, the CDR3 is TGCAGTGCAGAGGGCGGTGAGCAGTTCTTC.

The chain carries TRBV4-3 and TRBJ2-2, with D unclear. CDR1 is LGHNA, CDR2 YSLEER, per germline. The V and J ends lost 4 bases and 1 base respectively, with 4 bases between them. The CDR3 has 13 amino acids. CDR3 sequence: CASSPQNTGELFF. The DNA for the CDR3 is TGCGCCAGCAGCCCACAGAACACCGGGGAGCTGTTTTTT.

The rearrangement uses TRBV25-1 and TRBJ2-7; 7 bases align to TRBD1. This CDR3 is 14 amino acids long. CDR1 MGHDK and CDR2 SYGVNS come from the germline V gene. Unmatched junction bases numbered 5, after V lost 3 bases and J lost 3 bases. In nucleotides, the CDR3 is TGTGCCAGCAGTGAGTTAGGGGGCAACTACGAGCAGTACTTC. Encoded protein: CASSELGGNYEQYF.

The gene calls are TRBV6-6 and TRBJ2-5; TRBD2 matches 9 bases. CDR1 is MNHNY, CDR2 SVGAGI, per germline (reference sequence). CDR3 size: 12 residues. V dropped 6 bases and J dropped 4; count of bases not matched to a gene: 0. CDR3 nucleotide sequence: TGTGCCAGCAGGACTAGCGGAGAGACCCAGTACTTC. Its translation is CASRTSGETQYF.

This clone was observed a single time. The V and J genes are TRBV18 and TRBJ2-7; perhaps D is TRBD1 or TRBD2 (5 bases each). V lost 6 bases, J lost 6 bases, and 18 bases lay in between. The CDR3 consists of 14 residues. From germline, CDR1 is KGHSH and CDR2 LQKENI. The CDR3 protein is CASSPGAGVGEQYF. CDR3 bases: TGTGCCAGCTCCCCCGGGGCAGGAGTAGGCGAGCAGTACTTC.

The chain recombines TRBV14 with TRBJ2-1; TRBD2 matches at 14 bases. Germline V lookup: CDR1 SGHDN, CDR2 FVKESK. This CDR3 has 16 residues. The ends lost 6 bases at V and 0 bases at J; junction bases unmatched: 1. In DNA, the CDR3 is TGTGCCAGCAGAGGGACTAGCGGGAGCTCCTACAATGAGCAGTTCTTC. It encodes CASRGTSGSSYNEQFF.

This clone has just one count. CDR3 sequence: CASSSDRGNQPQHF. As DNA, the CDR3 is TGTGCCAGCAGCTCCGACCGGGGCAATCAGCCCCAGCATTTT. V and J are TRBV5-6 and TRBJ1-5; D is ambiguous. From germline, CDR1 is SGHDT and CDR2 YYEEEE. The germline V and J ends were trimmed by 3 bases and 2 bases, with 9 bases remaining between them. The CDR3 covers 14 residues.

V is TRBV4-3 and J is TRBJ2-7; weak D call: TRBD1 (5 bases). This CDR3 has 14 amino acids. The germline V gene encodes CDR1 LGHNA and CDR2 YSLEER. The V end lost 1 base, the J end lost 3 bases, and 10 bases lay between the germline ends. CDR3 DNA: TGCGCCAGCAGCCAAGTGGTAGGGGACTACGAGCAGTACTTC. Translated, it gives CASSQVVGDYEQYF.

The chain combines TRBV6-5 with TRBJ1-2, with TRBD1 matching over 12 bases. The V segment lost 0 bases and the J segment 7 bases; nucleotides outside the gene matches: 3. Germline V lookup: CDR1 MNHEY, CDR2 SVGAGI. The CDR3 has 15 residues. The CDR3 is CASSYSGQGAFGYTF. CDR3 DNA sequence: TGTGCCAGCAGTTACTCGGGACAGGGGGCTTTTGGCTACACCTTC.

The chain carries TRBV6-5 and TRBJ2-2; 8 bases are shared with TRBD1. CDR1 and CDR2 (germline): MNHEY, SVGAGI. Trimming cost V 2 bases and J 1 base; bases outside gene matches: 0. This CDR3 is 15 amino acids long. The CDR3 nucleotides are TGTGCCAGCAGTTACGGGACAGGGAACACCGGGGAGCTGTTTTTT. Encoded protein: CASSYGTGNTGELFF.

This chain joins TRBV5-1 and TRBJ2-7; tentative D call: TRBD1 (5 bases). V was pared by 1 base and J by 0 bases, with 11 bases between. This CDR3 has 15 amino acids. Per the germline V gene, CDR1 is SGHRS and CDR2 is YFSETQ. The CDR3 DNA sequence: TGCGCCAGCAGCTTGAGGCCAGGGCCCTCCTACGAGCAGTACTTC. This gives the protein CASSLRPGPSYEQYF.

The chain couples TRBV29-1 to TRBJ2-3; D may be TRBD1 (5 bases). Germline V CDR1 and CDR2: SQVTM, ANQGSEA. The CDR3 has 12 amino acids. V was shortened by 4 bases and J by 3 bases, with 8 bases between the two germline ends. In DNA form, the CDR3 reads TGCAGCGTTGTAGGGGAAACAGATACGCAGTATTTT. This sequence encodes CSVVGETDTQYF.

V gene TRBV6-5 combines with J gene TRBJ1-2, with D unclear. With 4 bases removed from V and 8 bases from J, the gap between germline ends came to 17 bases. The CDR3 loop spans 14 amino acids. From germline, CDR1 is MNHEY and CDR2 SVGAGI. The CDR3 DNA reads TGTGCCAGCAGTTCTGGACTGAGTTATGGAGGCTACACCTTC. Translation gives CASSSGLSYGGYTF.

The chain recombines TRBV29-1 with TRBJ2-1; perhaps TRBD2 as D (6 bases). There are 10 residues in the CDR3. Germline CDR1 reads SQVTM; CDR2 reads ANQGSEA. V gave up 6 bases and J gave up 8 bases, with 8 bases separating them. The CDR3 is CSVTSHEQFF. The CDR3 DNA reads as TGCAGCGTGACTAGTCATGAGCAGTTCTTC.

The chain carries TRBV9 and TRBJ2-7, with a weak D call TRBD1 (6 bases). CDR1 SGDLS and CDR2 YYNGEE come from the germline V gene. The CDR3 contains 13 residues. The V gene lost 0 bases and the J gene lost 2 bases, with 6 bases spanning the gap. This chain's CDR3 is CASSVGTAYEQYF. DNA for the CDR3: TGTGCCAGCAGCGTAGGGACAGCCTACGAGCAGTACTTC.

CDR3 DNA sequence: TGCGCCAGCAGCCAAACTCAGGCTAGCGGGAGGGGTGGGGCCAACGTCCTGACTTTC. This translates into CASSQTQASGRGGANVLTF. The chain combines TRBV4-1 with TRBJ2-6; 12 bases map to TRBD2. This CDR3 comprises 19 residues. Losses at the gene ends were 2 bases for V and 3 bases for J; bases not matched to a gene: 8. CDR1 is MGHRA, CDR2 YSYEKL, per germline.

CDR3 coding DNA: TGTGCCAGCAGCTTAGAGGAGTACACTGAAGCTTTCTTT. Its translation is CASSLEEYTEAFF. V usage is TRBV5-8 and J usage is TRBJ1-1; D remains unclear. Germline V CDR1 and CDR2: SGHTS, YDEGEE. V gave up 2 bases and J gave up 3 bases, with 8 bases separating them. CDR3 size: 13 residues.

V is TRBV4-1 and J is TRBJ2-1; 11 nucleotides line up with TRBD2. The CDR3 has 15 amino acids. The junction had 1 base not matched to a gene; V was cut back by 3 bases and J by 3 bases. From germline, CDR1 is MGHRA and CDR2 YSYEKL. The CDR3 DNA follows: TGCGCCAGCAGCCAGGGGACTAGCGGCTACAATGAGCAGTTCTTC. Its protein product is CASSQGTSGYNEQFF.

This chain links TRBV27 with TRBJ2-2; 7 nucleotides line up with TRBD1. This CDR3 spans 13 amino acids. In germline, CDR1 is MNHEY, CDR2 SMNVEV (reference sequence). With V trimmed by 2 bases and J by 6 bases, 0 bases remained unmatched. The CDR3 DNA follows: TGTGCCAGCAGTTTACAGGGGGCCGGGGAGCTGTTTTTT. It translates to CASSLQGAGELFF.

The CDR3 DNA is TGCGCCAGCAGCCCCGACCTAGCGGGGGGCACCGGGGAGCTGTTTTTT. Translation: CASSPDLAGGTGELFF. The chain joins TRBV4-1 to TRBJ2-2; the match to TRBD2 covers 11 bases. Germline loops: CDR1 MGHRA, CDR2 YSYEKL. The CDR3 consists of 16 residues. V lost 4 bases and J lost 4; bases outside the gene matches: 5.